Listed here are 14 T cell receptor beta chains from one sample, sequenced in a study of blood T cell repertoires in COVID-19. Sequencing was performed with immunoSEQ multiplex PCR; in TCRdb, only in-frame clones are kept and a portion is missing. The table shows 100,000 to 150,000 clones, with 85% occurring only once. The sequenced material came from peripheral blood. Receptors were obtained from a woman aged 80 or over with COVID-19, enrolled during active disease.

The chain is built from TRBV6-5 and TRBJ1-1, with 10 nucleotides matching TRBD1. With V trimmed by 6 bases and J by 4 bases, 2 bases remained unmatched. The CDR3 consists of 13 residues. In germline, CDR1 is MNHEY, CDR2 SVGAGI. In DNA form, the CDR3 reads TGTGCCAGCAGCTGGGACAGGGGCACTGAAGCTTTCTTT. This sequence encodes CASSWDRGTEAFF.

This clone has just one count. This chain connects TRBV7-9 to TRBJ1-6, with D possibly TRBD1 on 6 matching bases. The CDR3 is made up of 16 amino acids. The germline V gene encodes CDR1 SEHNR and CDR2 FQNEAQ (reference sequence). The V and J ends lost 4 bases and 5 bases respectively, with 15 bases between them. Here the CDR3 reads CASSSSDRSNNSPLHF. The CDR3 DNA is TGTGCCAGCAGCTCGAGCGACAGGTCAAATAATTCACCCCTCCACTTT.

The chain couples TRBV5-1 to TRBJ2-1; TRBD2 is a possible D gene (6 bases). V was pared by 2 bases and J by 9 bases, with 9 bases between. Germline V gene data show CDR1 as SGHRS and CDR2 as YFSETQ. The CDR3 spans 12 residues. CDR3 in DNA: TGCGCCAGCAGCTTCGGGGGAGGTGAGCAGTTCTTC. Protein sequence: CASSFGGGEQFF. Full variable domain (outside the CDR3, taken from reference TRBV5-1 and TRBJ2-1): KAGVTQTPRYLIKTRGQQVTLSCSPISGHRSVSWYQQTPGQGLQFLFEYFSETQRNKGNFPGRFSGRQFSNSRSEMNVSTLELGDSALYLCASSFGGGEQFFGPGTRLTVL.

The chain employs TRBV5-4 and TRBJ2-5; 13 bases are a match to TRBD2. The junction had 5 bases not matched to a gene; V was cut back by 2 bases and J by 1 base. Germline V lookup: CDR1 SGHNT, CDR2 YYREEE (reference sequence). The CDR3 consists of 17 residues. The CDR3 bases are TGTGCCAGCAGCTTAGCTGGGACTAGCGGGGTCCAAGAGACCCAGTACTTC. Translation gives CASSLAGTSGVQETQYF.

This clone occurred a few times. This chain links TRBV6-5 with TRBJ1-3; unclear D gene. The CDR3 is 15 amino acids. The V end lost 5 bases, the J end lost 0 bases, and 11 bases lay between the germline ends. Germline CDR1 and CDR2: MNHEY and SVGAGI. The CDR3 bases are TGTGCCAGCAGTACCGACGGGAGCTCTGGAAACACCATATATTTT. Protein product: CASSTDGSSGNTIYF.

The chain couples TRBV6-5 to TRBJ1-5, with 7 bases lining up with TRBD1. With 8 bases clipped from V and 6 bases from J, the junction kept 10 bases outside the gene matches. This CDR3 comprises 14 residues. Germline assignment: CDR1 MNHEY and CDR2 SVGAGI. The DNA for the CDR3 is TGTGCCAGCGGGTATTACAGGGGAAGTCAGCCCCAGCATTTT. Translating it yields CASGYYRGSQPQHF.

J is TRBJ2-7 and V is TRBV6-5; no firm D call. Germline V gene sequence: CDR1 MNHEY, CDR2 SVGAGI. This CDR3 is built from 14 residues. V gave up 5 bases and J gave up 2 bases, with 13 bases separating them. CDR3 residues: CASSLTVGPYEQYF. CDR3 DNA sequence: TGTGCCAGCAGTCTTACAGTTGGGCCCTACGAGCAGTACTTC.

The genes are TRBV19 and TRBJ2-1; the match to TRBD2 covers 7 bases. V gave up 5 bases and J gave up 12 bases; unmatched junction bases: 10. This CDR3 has 13 amino acids. Germline assignment: CDR1 LNHDA and CDR2 SQIVND (reference sequence). The CDR3: CASSLRDYGTQFF. In DNA, the CDR3 is TGTGCCAGTAGTCTTCGGGACTACGGGACGCAGTTCTTC.

The chain employs TRBV27 and TRBJ2-7, with TRBD2 identical over 7 bases. Germline CDR1 MNHEY, CDR2 SMNVEV (reference sequence). Germline trimming cut 7 bases from V and 2 bases from J; bases unmatched to any gene: 5. This CDR3 region has 13 residues. CDR3 in DNA: TGTGCCAGCAAAAAGGGACTAACCTACGAGCAGTACTTC. Protein sequence: CASKKGLTYEQYF.

The V gene is TRBV7-2, the J gene TRBJ2-6; no clear D gene. Germline V CDR1 and CDR2: SGHTA, FQGNSA. The V end lost 5 bases, the J end lost 1 base, and 3 bases lay between the germline ends. The CDR3 sequence is 13 residues long. CDR3 bases: TGTGCCAGCAGCCAGTCTGGGGCCAACGTCCTGACTTTC. As protein: CASSQSGANVLTF.

This rearrangement joins TRBV28 to TRBJ2-1; the match to TRBD1 covers 8 bases. The V and J ends lost 4 bases and 2 bases, in that order; junction bases with no gene match: 7. Germline V gene sequence: CDR1 MDHEN, CDR2 SYDVKM. There are 16 residues in the CDR3. CDR3 sequence: CASSSQGAVAYNEQFF. CDR3 bases: TGTGCCAGCAGTTCCCAGGGGGCTGTGGCCTACAATGAGCAGTTCTTC.

This sequence joins TRBV28 and TRBJ1-5; 7 nucleotides line up with TRBD1. CDR3 length: 16 residues. Germline-derived CDR1 and CDR2 are MDHEN and SYDVKM. V dropped 3 bases and J dropped 4; count of bases not matched to a gene: 9. CDR3 DNA sequence: TGTGCCAGCAGTTTGCCCATGGGACAGAGAAATCAGCCCCAGCATTTT. Its protein product is CASSLPMGQRNQPQHF.

The V gene is TRBV2, the J gene TRBJ2-1; 9 bases align to TRBD2. This CDR3 contains 15 residues. Germline values: CDR1 SNHLY, CDR2 FYNNEI. V dropped 3 bases and J dropped 4; count of bases not matched to a gene: 4. The CDR3: CASSETSGQYNEQFF. The CDR3 coding sequence is TGTGCCAGCAGTGAGACTAGCGGCCAATACAATGAGCAGTTCTTC.

In its sample, this clone was seen a few times. J is TRBJ2-7 and V is TRBV13, with 13 nucleotides matching TRBD2. CDR1 is PRHDT, CDR2 FYEKMQ, per germline (reference sequence). This CDR3 contains 15 residues. V gave up 5 bases and J gave up 3 bases; unmatched junction bases: 4. The CDR3: CASSPGLAGVYEQYF. CDR3 in DNA: TGTGCCAGCAGCCCCGGACTAGCGGGAGTCTACGAGCAGTACTTC.